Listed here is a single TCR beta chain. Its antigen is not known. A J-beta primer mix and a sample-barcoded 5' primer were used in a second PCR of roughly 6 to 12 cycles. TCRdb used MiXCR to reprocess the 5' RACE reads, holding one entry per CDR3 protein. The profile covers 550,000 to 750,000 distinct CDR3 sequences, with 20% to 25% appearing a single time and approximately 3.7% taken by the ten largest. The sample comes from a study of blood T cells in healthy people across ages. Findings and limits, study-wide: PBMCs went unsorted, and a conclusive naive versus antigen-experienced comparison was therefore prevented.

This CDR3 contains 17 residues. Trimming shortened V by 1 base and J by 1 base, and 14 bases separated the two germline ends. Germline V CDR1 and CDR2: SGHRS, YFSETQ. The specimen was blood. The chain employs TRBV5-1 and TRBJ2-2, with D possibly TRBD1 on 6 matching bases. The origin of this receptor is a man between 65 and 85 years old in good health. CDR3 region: CASSLLYRTENTGELFF. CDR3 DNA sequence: TGCGCCAGCAGCTTGTTATACAGGACAGAGAACACCGGGGAGCTGTTTTTT.